These 12 T cell receptor beta chains share one sample of origin, sequenced in a study of CD8+CD57+ T cells in acquired aplastic anemia (dated by TCRdb to the late 2010s). Sequencing used an Illumina HiSeq 2000. TCR beta VDJ combination and CDR3 sequence profiling used genomic DNA as the template. TCRdb reanalyzed the raw reads on its own, using fastp at Q25 for trimming and MiXCR for clone calling, and kept in-frame beta chains. Every CDR3 protein is listed once, alongside the most common genes and DNA of its rows. The table for this sample lists 400,000 to 450,000 distinct CDR3 sequences; 65% to 80% of them were counted only once. Approximately 4% of the sample comes from the top ten. Input material: sorted CD4+, CD8+, or CD8+CD57+ T cells (not recorded which) from PBMCs. All receptors derive from a human donor in good health, serving as a control.

The chain recombines TRBV19 with TRBJ2-5; 8 bases line up with TRBD1. Germline lookup yields CDR1 LNHDA and CDR2 SQIVND (reference sequence). The CDR3 runs 17 residues. J gave up 5 bases and V 0 bases, and 11 bases lay outside the gene matches. The CDR3 sequence is CASSIDLWGRGLETQYF. CDR3 bases: TGTGCCAGTAGTATAGATCTATGGGGCAGGGGGCTTGAGACCCAGTACTTC.

This clonotype was observed a single time. V and J are TRBV25-1 and TRBJ2-3; 7 nucleotides line up with TRBD2. CDR3 length: 15 amino acids. Per germline, CDR1 MGHDK and CDR2 SYGVNS. V lost 6 bases and J lost 8; bases outside the gene matches: 14. CDR3 in amino acids: CASSPSGTPAVTQYF. DNA for the CDR3: TGTGCCAGCAGCCCCAGCGGGACGCCGGCGGTTACGCAGTATTTT.

The V call is TRBV29-1, the J call TRBJ1-2, with 8 bases fitting TRBD1. The germline V gene encodes CDR1 SQVTM and CDR2 ANQGSEA. This CDR3 has 13 residues. V lost 6 bases and J lost 6; bases outside the gene matches: 9. The CDR3 DNA is TGCAGCGTCGCCCGGGACAGGCCTGATGGCTACACCTTC. It encodes CSVARDRPDGYTF. The full variable domain, in which reference TRBV29-1 and TRBJ1-2 provide the parts outside the CDR3, is SAVISQKPSRDICQRGTSLTIQCQVDSQVTMMFWYRQQPGQSLTLIATANQGSEATYESGFVIDKFPISRPNLTFSTLTVSNMSPEDSSIYLCSVARDRPDGYTFGSGTRLTVV.

The chain combines TRBV10-3 with TRBJ2-1; a weak D match, TRBD2 (6 bases). The CDR3 is made up of 11 amino acids. Per the germline V gene, CDR1 is ENHRY and CDR2 is SYGVKD. V shed 11 bases and J shed 7 bases, with 12 bases lying between them. DNA for the CDR3: TGTGCCTCCGGGGGTGGGAATGAGCAGTTCTTC. Its translation is CASGGGNEQFF.

This clonotype occurred many times. Here the CDR3 DNA reads TGTGCCAGCAGTTACCCCCGCAGGGGAGTCTATGGCTACACCTTC. Residues: CASSYPRRGVYGYTF. The rearrangement joins TRBV6-5 to TRBJ1-2, with D possibly TRBD1 on 6 matching bases. The CDR3 runs 15 residues. Trimming shortened V by 2 bases and J by 4 bases, and 14 bases separated the two germline ends. CDR1 is MNHEY and CDR2 is SVGAGI in the germline V gene.

The CDR3 DNA follows: TGCAGTGCTACTCAAGCGGGGAACTCCTCCCTCCACTTT. Protein: CSATQAGNSSLHF. The chain recombines TRBV20-1 with TRBJ1-6; D not certain. The CDR3 length is 13 residues. Per germline, CDR1 DFQATT and CDR2 SNEGSKA (reference sequence). The V end lost 4 bases, the J end lost 14 bases, and 18 bases lay between the germline ends.

The chain has TRBV11-2 and TRBJ2-7, with D hard to call. Trimming stripped 4 bases from V and 1 base from J, with 8 bases between. Germline V lookup: CDR1 SGHAT, CDR2 FQNNGV. The CDR3 has 13 amino acids. The DNA of the CDR3 is TGTGCCAGCAGCTCAACCCCTTCCTACGAGCAGTACTTC. Its translation: CASSSTPSYEQYF.

This clonotype has just one count. The chain joins TRBV5-1 to TRBJ2-7; 11 bases agree with TRBD1. This CDR3 comprises 14 residues. V was clipped by 1 base and J by 6 bases; unmatched bases: 3. From germline, CDR1 is SGHRS and CDR2 YFSETQ. CDR3: CASSLRTGGTEQYF. The CDR3 coding sequence is TGCGCCAGCAGCTTGAGGACAGGGGGCACCGAGCAGTACTTC.

This clonotype was detected many times. V and J are TRBV12-3 or TRBV12-4 and TRBJ2-2; no definite D call. This CDR3 region has 11 residues. V dropped 6 bases and J dropped 6 bases, with 5 bases sitting between them. DNA for the CDR3: TGTGCCAGCAGGAATGCCGGGGAGCTGTTTTTT. This sequence encodes CASRNAGELFF.

On this clonotype itself: One junction end does not reproduce the germline sequence, and a read error may be involved. V is TRBV15 and J is TRBJ2-3; perhaps TRBD2 as D (5 bases). There are 15 residues in the CDR3. Germline V gene data show CDR1 as LNHNV and CDR2 as YYDKDF (reference sequence). CDR3 sequence reads: CASSIHGEKTETLYF. The CDR3 DNA reads TGTGCCAGCAGCATACACGGGGAGAAAACCGAAACGCTGTATTTT. The whole variable domain, remainder taken from reference TRBV15 and TRBJ2-3, is DAMVIQNPRYQVTQFGKPVTLSCSQTLNHNVMYWYQQKSSQAPKLLFHYYDKDFNNEADTPDNFQSRRPNTSFCFLDIRSPGLGDTAMYLCASSIHGEKTETLYFGPGTRLTVL.

V and J are TRBV7-9 and TRBJ1-6, with D perhaps matching TRBD1 (6 bases). The V gene lost 7 bases and the J gene lost 16 bases, with 26 bases spanning the gap. CDR3 length: 15 residues. CDR1 SEHNR and CDR2 FQNEAQ come from the germline V gene (reference sequence). The CDR3 DNA is TGTGCCAGCACATCGGACAGCAAGCACAATGAGCAGCTCCACTTT. Translated, it gives CASTSDSKHNEQLHF.

Note on this clonotype: The germline gene is not matched at one end of the junction; a read error may be the cause. The V gene is TRBV7-2, the J gene TRBJ1-1; D not resolved. Germline lookup yields CDR1 SGHTA and CDR2 FQGNSA. The CDR3 contains 14 residues. CDR3 region: CASSSRTDQPQHFF. The CDR3 coding sequence is TGTGCCAGCAGCTCAAGGACGGATCAGCCCCAGCATTTTTTT.